These 22 T cell receptor beta chains came from one sample sequenced in a study of T cell repertoires in cytomegalovirus infection. TCRdb used MiXCR to reprocess the reads, holding one entry per CDR3 protein. The sample includes 250,000 to 300,000 distinct CDR3 sequences, over 8% of them seen just once. The sequencing sample was made of PBMCs. The receptor source for this set is a human donor in good health (CMV status not recorded). Some clones in this sample may be carry-over from other donors' samples.

This clonotype was seen ten or more times. The chain employs TRBV7-2 and TRBJ2-7; D unresolved. This CDR3 has 16 residues. V was trimmed by 3 bases and J by 0 bases, leaving 15 bases between them. The germline V gene has CDR1 SGHTA and CDR2 FQGNSA. The CDR3 DNA reads TGTGCCAGCAGCTTGATGGGTTGGGTTAACTCCTACGAGCAGTACTTC. Amino acid sequence: CASSLMGWVNSYEQYF.

This clonotype came up a few times. The chain has TRBV20-1 and TRBJ1-2; 8 bases are a match to TRBD1. Germline CDR1 DFQATT, CDR2 SNEGSKA (reference sequence). V lost 0 bases and J lost 12; bases outside the gene matches: 12. The CDR3 loop spans 14 amino acids. The CDR3 protein is CSARDQGGQVINTF. The CDR3 coding sequence is TGCAGTGCTAGAGACCAAGGGGGACAGGTGATTAACACCTTC.

The CDR3 sequence: CSVSGNSFSPQHF. The CDR3 nucleotides read TGCAGCGTTTCGGGGAATAGCTTCTCGCCCCAGCATTTT. The chain is built from TRBV29-1 and TRBJ1-5; D is unresolved. V lost 5 bases to trimming and J lost 9 bases, with 17 bases between them. Germline-derived CDR1 and CDR2 are SQVTM and ANQGSEA. The CDR3 loop spans 13 amino acids.

The gene calls are TRBV11-2 and TRBJ1-1; the D gene is possibly TRBD1 (5 bases). This CDR3 is 14 amino acids long. CDR1 is SGHAT and CDR2 is FQNNGV in the germline V gene. V gave up 4 bases and J gave up 0 bases, with 9 bases separating them. DNA of the CDR3: TGTGCCAGCAGCTCGACAGAAATGAACACTGAAGCTTTCTTT. This translates into CASSSTEMNTEAFF.

This clonotype was observed many times. V and J are TRBV2 and TRBJ1-5, with D uncertain. Germline CDR1 reads SNHLY; CDR2 reads FYNNEI. The CDR3 has 17 residues. V shed 3 bases and J shed 2 bases, with 17 bases lying between them. CDR3 residues: CASSEVGRGKGNQPQHF. As DNA, the CDR3 is TGTGCCAGCAGTGAGGTTGGCCGAGGGAAGGGCAATCAGCCCCAGCATTTT. Looking up the rest from reference TRBV2 and TRBJ1-5 gives the full variable domain: EPEVTQTPSHQVTQMGQEVILRCVPISNHLYFYWYRQILGQKVEFLVSFYNNEISEKSEIFDDQFSVERPDGSNFTLKIRSTKLEDSAMYFCASSEVGRGKGNQPQHFGDGTRLSIL.

This clonotype has more than one count but fewer than ten. This chain links TRBV29-1 with TRBJ1-2; no clear D. The CDR3 consists of 11 residues. Between the trimmed V and J ends, which lost 6 bases and 8 bases, there was a span of 13 bases. In germline, CDR1 is SQVTM, CDR2 ANQGSEA. The CDR3 bases are TGCAGCGTCGAGAGTGGGCTAGGCTACACCTTC. Translation gives CSVESGLGYTF. Combining the CDR3 with reference TRBV29-1 and TRBJ1-2 gives the whole variable domain SAVISQKPSRDICQRGTSLTIQCQVDSQVTMMFWYRQQPGQSLTLIATANQGSEATYESGFVIDKFPISRPNLTFSTLTVSNMSPEDSSIYLCSVESGLGYTFGSGTRLTVV.

Points on this clonotype: One base away lies a much larger clone, so this may be a sequencing read error. The rearrangement links TRBV11-2 to TRBJ2-6, with TRBD2 as a possible D gene (5 bases). The V gene lost 4 bases and the J gene lost 8 bases, with 12 bases spanning the gap. CDR1 is SGHAT and CDR2 is FQNNGV in the germline V gene. This CDR3 contains 14 residues. The CDR3 spells CASSSLNGTNVLTF. The CDR3 DNA reads as TGTGCCAGCAGCTCCCTTAACGGGACCAACGTCCTGACTTTC.

A few counts support this clonotype. The genes are TRBV28 and TRBJ1-1; the D gene is possibly TRBD1 (5 bases). The CDR3 is 14 amino acids. V lost 2 bases, J lost 11 bases, and 18 bases lay in between. In germline, CDR1 is MDHEN, CDR2 SYDVKM. This CDR3 reads CASSLQLGPRGAFF. CDR3 sequence (DNA): TGTGCCAGCAGTTTACAATTGGGACCCCGAGGGGCTTTCTTT.

This clonotype has at least ten counts. The chain links TRBV28 to TRBJ1-5; D uncertain. The length of the CDR3 is 12 residues. V gave up 8 bases and J gave up 0 bases, with 5 bases separating them. Germline values: CDR1 MDHEN, CDR2 SYDVKM. DNA of the CDR3: TGTGCCAGCGACGGTAGCAATCAGCCCCAGCATTTT. This codes for CASDGSNQPQHF. Based on the CDR3 plus reference TRBV28 and TRBJ1-5, the full variable domain is DVKVTQSSRYLVKRTGEKVFLECVQDMDHENMFWYRQDPGLGLRLIYFSYDVKMKEKGDIPEGYSVSREKKERFSLILESASTNQTSMYLCASDGSNQPQHFGDGTRLSIL.

The table lists this clonotype with many counts. The chain has TRBV7-3 and TRBJ2-2; possibly TRBD2 for D (5 bases). Germline CDR1 SGHTA, CDR2 FQGTGA. This CDR3 contains 14 residues. V was clipped by 4 bases and J by 4 bases, with 10 bases between them. In DNA, the CDR3 is TGTGCCAGCAGCTCAGGACTTCTCACCGGGGAGCTGTTTTTT. Translated: CASSSGLLTGELFF.

This clonotype came up many times. The rearrangement joins TRBV7-2 to TRBJ1-3, with 7 bases lining up with TRBD1. Germline V CDR1 and CDR2: SGHTA, FQGNSA. This CDR3 is built from 15 residues. V lost 5 bases, J lost 4 bases, and 8 bases stayed unmatched. This CDR3 reads CASSTRTGSGNTIYF. In nucleotides, the CDR3 is TGTGCCAGCAGCACCCGGACAGGCTCAGGAAACACCATATATTTT.

V usage is TRBV6-2 or TRBV6-3 and J usage is TRBJ2-5; D is possibly TRBD2 (5 bases). The germline V gene encodes CDR1 MNHEY and CDR2 SVGEGT. The CDR3 consists of 15 residues. With 0 bases removed from V and 1 base from J, the gap between germline ends came to 9 bases. The CDR3 coding sequence is TGTGCCAGCAGTTACTCGCGGGTAGTCCAAGAGACCCAGTACTTC. Amino acids: CASSYSRVVQETQYF.

V usage is TRBV4-1 and J usage is TRBJ2-1; D gene ambiguous. The CDR3 sequence is 14 residues long. V shed 0 bases and J shed 7 bases, with 10 bases lying between them. CDR1 is MGHRA and CDR2 is YSYEKL in the germline V gene. The DNA for the CDR3 is TGCGCCAGCAGCCAAGAATTGACTCCTAATGAGCAGTTCTTC. It specifies CASSQELTPNEQFF.

There are many counts of this clonotype. The CDR3 reads CASRLYNEQFF. In DNA, the CDR3 is TGTGCCAGCAGGCTATACAATGAGCAGTTCTTC. This chain connects TRBV7-2 to TRBJ2-1; no clear D gene. This CDR3 region has 11 residues. Germline-derived CDR1 and CDR2 are SGHTA and FQGNSA. V lost 6 bases to trimming and J lost 4 bases, with 4 bases between them.

This clonotype was counted a few times. Possible read error: a much larger clone is one base away. The chain carries TRBV7-8 and TRBJ2-7; 7 bases match TRBD1. The CDR3 is 14 amino acids. Germline trimming cut 0 bases from V and 2 bases from J; bases unmatched to any gene: 1. Germline V gene data show CDR1 as SGHVS and CDR2 as FQNEAQ. This chain's CDR3 is CASSLAGQTYEQYF. The CDR3 nucleotides read TGTGCCAGCAGCTTAGCGGGACAGACCTACGAGCAGTACTTC.

The chain carries TRBV28 and TRBJ1-1, with D tentatively TRBD1 (6 bases). Germline V gene data show CDR1 as MDHEN and CDR2 as SYDVKM. V lost 4 bases and J lost 1, with 10 bases in between. The CDR3 consists of 14 residues. The CDR3 here is CASSSPGQNTEAFF. CDR3 coding DNA: TGTGCCAGCAGTTCGCCGGGACAGAACACTGAAGCTTTCTTT.

This clonotype was counted many times. The chain is built from TRBV7-2 and TRBJ1-1; D is possibly TRBD1 (5 bases). V lost 1 base, J lost 7 bases, and 13 bases lay in between. Germline assignment: CDR1 SGHTA and CDR2 FQGNSA. The length of the CDR3 is 14 residues. CDR3 nucleotide sequence: TGTGCCAGCAGCTTAGGGACCCTAAGGGGTGAAGCTTTCTTT. Protein: CASSLGTLRGEAFF. The full variable domain, its missing parts supplied by reference TRBV7-2 and TRBJ1-1, is GAGVSQSPSNKVTEKGKDVELRCDPISGHTALYWYRQSLGQGLEFLIYFQGNSAPDKSGLPSDRFSAERTGGSVSTLTIQRTQQEDSAVYLCASSLGTLRGEAFFGQGTRLTVV.

This chain joins TRBV7-2 and TRBJ2-3; no clear D. V lost 0 bases to trimming and J lost 2 bases, with 6 bases between them. The germline V gene encodes CDR1 SGHTA and CDR2 FQGNSA. This CDR3 contains 14 residues. The CDR3, as DNA: TGTGCCAGCAGCTTAGCTGGGGTCACAGATACGCAGTATTTT. Its protein product is CASSLAGVTDTQYF.

This clonotype has ten or more counts. The V gene is TRBV28, the J gene TRBJ1-2; 8 positions match TRBD1. The CDR3 is 15 residues long. The trim removed 5 bases at V and 2 bases at J, leaving 7 bases unmatched. In germline, CDR1 is MDHEN, CDR2 SYDVKM. The CDR3 DNA follows: TGTGCCAGCAGTCTCCCGACAGGGGCGAACTATGGCTACACCTTC. As protein: CASSLPTGANYGYTF.

The table lists this clonotype with many counts. V usage is TRBV7-9 and J usage is TRBJ1-6; D possibly corresponds to TRBD1 (6 bases). The ends were cut back, 3 bases at V and 8 bases at J, with 8 bases in the middle. The CDR3 is 13 amino acids. Germline CDR1 is SEHNR and CDR2 is FQNEAQ (reference sequence). CDR3 nucleotide sequence: TGTGCCAGCAGCTTGGGGGCAGATTCACCCCTCCACTTT. Translating it yields CASSLGADSPLHF.

This clonotype was seen ten or more times. This rearrangement joins TRBV7-6 to TRBJ2-2; no firm D call. Between the trimmed V and J ends, which lost 4 bases and 5 bases, there was a span of 8 bases. The length of the CDR3 is 13 residues. CDR1 is SGHVS and CDR2 is FNYEAQ in the germline V gene. CDR3: CASSSQGTGELFF. The CDR3 coding sequence is TGTGCCAGCAGCTCGCAAGGAACCGGGGAGCTGTTTTTT.

The rearrangement joins TRBV4-2 to TRBJ2-5; 12 bases align to TRBD2. The V gene's germline CDR1 is LGHNA and CDR2 YNFKEQ. V gave up 1 base and J gave up 3 bases; unmatched junction bases: 6. CDR3 length: 17 amino acids. CDR3 region: CASSQGLAGGQKETQYF. CDR3 DNA: TGTGCCAGCAGCCAAGGTCTAGCGGGGGGGCAAAAAGAGACCCAGTACTTC.